These T cell receptor beta chains were read from a single sample in a study of blood T cells in healthy people across ages. TCRdb re-called the 5' RACE reads through MiXCR, storing one row per CDR3 protein. The sample has about 1.1 million distinct CDR3 sequences, 35% to 40% seen once. Sequencing input: blood. Every receptor here comes from a young man in good health. The CDR3 runs from the conserved cysteine through the conserved F or W. A D gene is named only where the DNA matches it firmly. For some rows the clone size is stated as once, few or many, or as a class when expanded; others skip it.

j_gene: TRBJ1-2; d_gene: TRBD1; v_gene: TRBV20-1; abundance: few; CDR3aa: CSARDGTVDYTF; CDR3nt: TGCAGTGCTAGAGATGGGACAGTAGACTACACCTTC
j_gene: TRBJ1-1; d_gene: TRBD1; v_gene: TRBV19; abundance: -; CDR3aa: CASGQGILDTEAFF; CDR3nt: TGTGCCAGTGGACAGGGGATATTGGACACTGAAGCTTTCTTT
j_gene: TRBJ1-2; d_gene: -; v_gene: TRBV20-1; abundance: -; CDR3aa: CSASTRARGGYTF; CDR3nt: TGCAGTGCTAGCACCAGGGCCAGGGGTGGCTACACCTTC
j_gene: TRBJ2-1; d_gene: TRBD2; v_gene: TRBV5-4; abundance: -; CDR3aa: CASSFMSGGNEQFF; CDR3nt: TGTGCCAGCAGCTTTATGAGCGGGGGAAATGAGCAGTTCTTC
j_gene: TRBJ2-3; d_gene: TRBD2; v_gene: TRBV4-3; abundance: -; CDR3aa: CASSQVLAGGTDTQYF; CDR3nt: TGCGCCAGCAGCCAAGTGCTAGCGGGTGGTACAGATACGCAGTATTTT
j_gene: TRBJ2-7; d_gene: -; v_gene: TRBV18; abundance: few; CDR3aa: CASSEEFNEQYF; CDR3nt: TGTGCCAGCTCTGAGGAGTTCAACGAGCAGTACTTC
j_gene: TRBJ2-7; d_gene: TRBD1; v_gene: TRBV3-1; abundance: -; CDR3aa: CASSLDRGQRSYEQYF; CDR3nt: TGTGCCAGCAGCCTCGACAGGGGCCAGAGGTCCTACGAGCAGTACTTC
j_gene: TRBJ2-1; d_gene: -; v_gene: TRBV2; abundance: -; CDR3aa: CASRTDASSYNEQFF; CDR3nt: TGTGCCAGCAGGACGGACGCGAGCTCCTACAATGAGCAGTTCTTC
j_gene: TRBJ1-5; d_gene: -; v_gene: TRBV3-1; abundance: -; CDR3aa: CASSQDPQSNQPQHF; CDR3nt: TGTGCCAGCAGCCAAGATCCCCAGAGCAATCAGCCCCAGCATTTT
j_gene: TRBJ2-1; d_gene: -; v_gene: TRBV5-6; abundance: -; CDR3aa: CASSLEIDSYNEQFF; CDR3nt: TGTGCCAGCAGCTTGGAGATAGACTCCTACAATGAGCAGTTCTTC
j_gene: TRBJ1-5; d_gene: TRBD1; v_gene: TRBV28; abundance: -; CDR3aa: CASSTGQGAGQPQHF; CDR3nt: TGTGCCAGCAGTACGGGACAGGGGGCGGGTCAGCCCCAGCATTTT
j_gene: TRBJ1-2; d_gene: TRBD1; v_gene: TRBV15; abundance: -; CDR3aa: CATSGDRGYGYTF; CDR3nt: TGTGCCACCAGCGGAGACAGGGGCTATGGCTACACCTTC
j_gene: TRBJ2-3; d_gene: -; v_gene: TRBV25-1; abundance: many; CDR3aa: CASAQGDTQYF; CDR3nt: TGTGCCAGCGCCCAAGGAGATACGCAGTATTTT
j_gene: TRBJ2-3; d_gene: TRBD2; v_gene: TRBV29-1; abundance: -; CDR3aa: CSVDGTTGGTDTQYF; CDR3nt: TGCAGCGTCGACGGGACTACCGGGGGCACAGATACGCAGTATTTT
j_gene: TRBJ2-7; d_gene: -; v_gene: TRBV7-2; abundance: -; CDR3aa: CASSSVEVEQYF; CDR3nt: TGTGCCAGCAGCTCCGTAGAAGTCGAGCAGTACTTC
j_gene: TRBJ1-2; d_gene: -; v_gene: TRBV6-2/TRBV6-3; abundance: few; CDR3aa: CASSYLPLAGYGYTF; CDR3nt: TGTGCCAGCAGTTACCTACCACTGGCAGGCTATGGCTACACCTTC
j_gene: TRBJ2-5; d_gene: -; v_gene: TRBV27; abundance: few; CDR3aa: CASSLRGALEQYF; CDR3nt: TGTGCCAGCAGTTTACGGGGGGCCTTGGAGCAGTACTTC
j_gene: TRBJ1-6; d_gene: -; v_gene: TRBV28; abundance: -; CDR3aa: CASSFRSYPNSPLHF; CDR3nt: TGTGCCAGCAGTTTCCGGTCCTACCCCAACTCACCCCTCCACTTT